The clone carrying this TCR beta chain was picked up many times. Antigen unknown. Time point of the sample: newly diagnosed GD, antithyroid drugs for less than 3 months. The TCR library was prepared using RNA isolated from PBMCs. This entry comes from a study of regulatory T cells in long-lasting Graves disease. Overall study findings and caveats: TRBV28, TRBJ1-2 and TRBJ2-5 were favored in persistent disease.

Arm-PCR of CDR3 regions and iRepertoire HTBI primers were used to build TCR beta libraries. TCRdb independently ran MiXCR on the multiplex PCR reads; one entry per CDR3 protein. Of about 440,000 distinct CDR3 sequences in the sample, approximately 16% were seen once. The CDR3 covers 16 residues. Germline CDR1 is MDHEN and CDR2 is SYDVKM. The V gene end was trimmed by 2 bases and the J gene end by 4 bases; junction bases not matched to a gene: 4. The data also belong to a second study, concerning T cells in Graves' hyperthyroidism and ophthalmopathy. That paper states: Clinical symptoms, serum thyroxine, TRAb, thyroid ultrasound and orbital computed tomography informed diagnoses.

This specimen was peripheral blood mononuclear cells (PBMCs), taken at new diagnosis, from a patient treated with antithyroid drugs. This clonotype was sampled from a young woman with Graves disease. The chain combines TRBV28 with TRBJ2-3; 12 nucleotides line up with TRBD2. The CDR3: CASSLTLAGGADTQYF. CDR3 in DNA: TGTGCCAGCAGTTTAACACTAGCGGGAGGCGCAGATACGCAGTATTTT.